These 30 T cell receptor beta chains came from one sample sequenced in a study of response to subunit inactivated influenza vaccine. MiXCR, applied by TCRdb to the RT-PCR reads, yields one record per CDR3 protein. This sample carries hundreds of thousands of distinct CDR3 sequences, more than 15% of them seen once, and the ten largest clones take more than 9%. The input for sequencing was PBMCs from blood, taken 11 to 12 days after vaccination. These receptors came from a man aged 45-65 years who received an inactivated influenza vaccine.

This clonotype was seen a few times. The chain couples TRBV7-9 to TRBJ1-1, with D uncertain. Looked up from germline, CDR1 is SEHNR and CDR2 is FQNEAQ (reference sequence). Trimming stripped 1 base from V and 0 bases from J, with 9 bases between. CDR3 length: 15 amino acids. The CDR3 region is CASSLEGGMNTEAFF. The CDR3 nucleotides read TGTGCCAGCAGCTTAGAGGGAGGGATGAACACTGAAGCTTTCTTT. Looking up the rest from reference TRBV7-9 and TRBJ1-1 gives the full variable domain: DTGVSQNPRHKITKRGQNVTFRCDPISEHNRLYWYRQTLGQGPEFLTYFQNEAQLEKSRLLSDRFSAERPKGSFSTLEIQRTEQGDSAMYLCASSLEGGMNTEAFFGQGTRLTVV.

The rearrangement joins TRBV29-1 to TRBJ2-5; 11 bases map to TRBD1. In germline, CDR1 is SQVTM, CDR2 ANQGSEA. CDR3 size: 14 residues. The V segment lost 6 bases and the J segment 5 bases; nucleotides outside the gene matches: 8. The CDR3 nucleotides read TGCAGCGTCTCGGGACAGGGGGTACGTGAGACCCAGTACTTC. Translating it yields CSVSGQGVRETQYF. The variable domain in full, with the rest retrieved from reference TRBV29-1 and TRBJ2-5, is SAVISQKPSRDICQRGTSLTIQCQVDSQVTMMFWYRQQPGQSLTLIATANQGSEATYESGFVIDKFPISRPNLTFSTLTVSNMSPEDSSIYLCSVSGQGVRETQYFGPGTRLLVL.

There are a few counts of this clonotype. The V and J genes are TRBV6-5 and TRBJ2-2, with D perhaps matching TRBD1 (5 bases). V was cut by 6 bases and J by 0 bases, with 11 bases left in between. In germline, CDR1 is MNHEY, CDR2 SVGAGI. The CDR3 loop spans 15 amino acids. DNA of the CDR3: TGTGCCAGCAGCTACAGGCGCCCGAACACCGGGGAGCTGTTTTTT. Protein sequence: CASSYRRPNTGELFF.

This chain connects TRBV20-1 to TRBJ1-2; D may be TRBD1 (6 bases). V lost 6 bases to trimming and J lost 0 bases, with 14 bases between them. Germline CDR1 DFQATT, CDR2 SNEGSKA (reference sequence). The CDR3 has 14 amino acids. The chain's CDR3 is CSADHREANYGYTF. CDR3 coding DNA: TGCAGTGCAGACCACAGGGAAGCTAACTATGGCTACACCTTC.

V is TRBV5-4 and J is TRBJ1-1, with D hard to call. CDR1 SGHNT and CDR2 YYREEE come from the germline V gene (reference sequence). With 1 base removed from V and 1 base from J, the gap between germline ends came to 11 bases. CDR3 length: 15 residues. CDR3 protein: CASSLTQTGNTEAFF. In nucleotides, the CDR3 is TGTGCCAGCAGCTTGACGCAGACTGGGAACACTGAAGCTTTCTTT. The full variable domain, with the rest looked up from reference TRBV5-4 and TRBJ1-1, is ETGVTQSPTHLIKTRGQQVTLRCSSQSGHNTVSWYQQALGQGPQFIFQYYREEENGRGNFPPRFSGLQFPNYSSELNVNALELDDSALYLCASSLTQTGNTEAFFGQGTRLTVV.

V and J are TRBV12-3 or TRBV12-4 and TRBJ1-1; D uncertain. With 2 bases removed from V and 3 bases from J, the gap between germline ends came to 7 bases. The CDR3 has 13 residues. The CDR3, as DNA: TGTGCCAGCAGTTTATATTTGTACACTGAAGCTTTCTTT. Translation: CASSLYLYTEAFF.

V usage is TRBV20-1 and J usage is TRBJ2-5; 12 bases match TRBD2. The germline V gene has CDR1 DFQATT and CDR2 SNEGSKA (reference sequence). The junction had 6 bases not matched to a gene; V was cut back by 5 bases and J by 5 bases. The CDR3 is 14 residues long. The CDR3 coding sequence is TGCAGTGCTCCTAGCGGGGGGGCTATTGAGACCCAGTACTTC. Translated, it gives CSAPSGGAIETQYF.

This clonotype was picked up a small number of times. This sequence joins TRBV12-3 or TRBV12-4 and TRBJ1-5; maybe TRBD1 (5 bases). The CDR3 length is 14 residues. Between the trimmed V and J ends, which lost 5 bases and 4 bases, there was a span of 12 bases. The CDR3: CASSGTDYNQPQHF. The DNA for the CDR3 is TGTGCCAGCAGTGGGACCGACTATAATCAGCCCCAGCATTTT.

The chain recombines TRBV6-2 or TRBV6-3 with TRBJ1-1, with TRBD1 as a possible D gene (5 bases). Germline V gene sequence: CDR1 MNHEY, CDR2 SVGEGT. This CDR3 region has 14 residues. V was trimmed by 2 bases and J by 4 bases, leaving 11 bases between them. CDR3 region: CASSYGGSFTEAFF. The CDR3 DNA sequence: TGTGCCAGCAGTTACGGGGGGAGCTTCACTGAAGCTTTCTTT.

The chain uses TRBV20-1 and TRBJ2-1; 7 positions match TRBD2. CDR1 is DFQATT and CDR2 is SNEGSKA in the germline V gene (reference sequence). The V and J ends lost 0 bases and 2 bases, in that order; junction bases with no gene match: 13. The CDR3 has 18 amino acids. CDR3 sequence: CSARDLVLAGLPYNEQFF. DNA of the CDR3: TGCAGTGCTAGAGATCTCGTGTTAGCGGGCCTTCCCTACAATGAGCAGTTCTTC.

The CDR3 region has the DNA TGTGCCAGCAGTCGAGTAACAGCGGGCGACTCCTACAATGAGCAGTTCTTC. It translates to CASSRVTAGDSYNEQFF. The rearrangement uses TRBV28 and TRBJ2-1; maybe TRBD2 (6 bases). V was cut by 5 bases and J by 0 bases, with 17 bases left in between. Germline V lookup: CDR1 MDHEN, CDR2 SYDVKM. This CDR3 region has 17 residues.

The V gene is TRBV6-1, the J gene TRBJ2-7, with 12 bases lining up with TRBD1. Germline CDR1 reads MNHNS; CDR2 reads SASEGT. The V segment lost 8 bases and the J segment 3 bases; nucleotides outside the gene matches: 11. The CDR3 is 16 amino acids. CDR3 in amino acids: CASHWTGTGGFYEQYF. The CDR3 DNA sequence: TGTGCCAGCCACTGGACCGGGACAGGGGGCTTCTACGAGCAGTACTTC.

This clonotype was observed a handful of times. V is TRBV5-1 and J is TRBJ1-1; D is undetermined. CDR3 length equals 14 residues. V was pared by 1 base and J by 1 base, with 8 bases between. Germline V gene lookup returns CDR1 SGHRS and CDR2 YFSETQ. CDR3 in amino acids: CASSLSHRNTEAFF. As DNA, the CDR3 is TGCGCCAGCAGCTTGTCACATAGGAACACTGAAGCTTTCTTT.

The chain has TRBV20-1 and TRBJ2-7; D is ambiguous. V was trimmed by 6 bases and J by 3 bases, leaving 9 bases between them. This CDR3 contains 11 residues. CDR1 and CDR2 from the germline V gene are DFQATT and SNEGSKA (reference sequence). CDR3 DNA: TGCAGTGCCACCAGAGACTACGAGCAGTACTTC. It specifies CSATRDYEQYF.

The CDR3 is CRVDSHMNTEAFF. The DNA of the CDR3 is TGCAGAGTCGACAGTCACATGAACACTGAAGCTTTCTTT. The J gene is TRBJ1-1, the V gene TRBV20-1; weak D call: TRBD1 (5 bases). Germline loops: CDR1 DFQATT, CDR2 SNEGSKA (reference sequence). This CDR3 is 13 amino acids long.

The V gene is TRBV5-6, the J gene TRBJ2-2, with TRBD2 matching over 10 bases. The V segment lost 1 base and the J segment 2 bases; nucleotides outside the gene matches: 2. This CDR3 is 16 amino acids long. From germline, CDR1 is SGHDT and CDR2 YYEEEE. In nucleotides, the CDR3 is TGTGCCAGCAGCTTGACTAGCGGGGCAAACACCGGGGAGCTGTTTTTT. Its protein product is CASSLTSGANTGELFF. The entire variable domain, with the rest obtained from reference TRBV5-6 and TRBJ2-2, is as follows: DAGVTQSPTHLIKTRGQQVTLRCSPKSGHDTVSWYQQALGQGPQFIFQYYEEEERQRGNFPDRFSGHQFPNYSSELNVNALLLGDSALYLCASSLTSGANTGELFFGEGSRLTVL.

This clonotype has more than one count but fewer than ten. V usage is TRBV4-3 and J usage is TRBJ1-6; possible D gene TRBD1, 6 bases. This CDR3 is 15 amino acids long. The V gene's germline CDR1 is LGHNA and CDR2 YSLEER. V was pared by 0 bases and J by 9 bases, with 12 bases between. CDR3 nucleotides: TGCGCCAGCAGCCAAGATCGAGACAGGTCTTCACCCCTCCACTTT. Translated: CASSQDRDRSSPLHF.

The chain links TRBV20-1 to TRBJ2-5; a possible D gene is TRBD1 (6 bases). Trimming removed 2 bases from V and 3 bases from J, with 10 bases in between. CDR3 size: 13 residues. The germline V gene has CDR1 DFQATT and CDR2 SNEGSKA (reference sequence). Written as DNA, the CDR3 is TGCAGTGCTAGAAGAGGGGGAGAAGAGACCCAGTACTTC. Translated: CSARRGGEETQYF.

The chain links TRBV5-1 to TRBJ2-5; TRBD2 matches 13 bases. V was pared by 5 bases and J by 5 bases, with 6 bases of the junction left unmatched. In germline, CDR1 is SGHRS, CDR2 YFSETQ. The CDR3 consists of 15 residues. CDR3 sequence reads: CASRSGTSGAETQYF. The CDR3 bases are TGCGCCAGCAGGTCCGGGACTAGCGGGGCGGAGACCCAGTACTTC.

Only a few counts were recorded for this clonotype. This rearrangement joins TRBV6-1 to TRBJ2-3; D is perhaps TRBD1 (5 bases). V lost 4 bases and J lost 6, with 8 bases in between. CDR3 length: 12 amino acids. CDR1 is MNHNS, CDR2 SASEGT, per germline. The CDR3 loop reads CASSAGWDTQYF. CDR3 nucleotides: TGTGCCAGCAGTGCAGGGTGGGATACGCAGTATTTT.

CDR3 DNA sequence: TGTGCCAGCAGCCAAGATCATACTAATGAAAAACTGTTTTTT. Translated, it gives CASSQDHTNEKLFF. The V gene is TRBV3-1, the J gene TRBJ1-4; D unclear. CDR1 is LGHDT and CDR2 is YNNKEL in the germline V gene (reference sequence). The length of the CDR3 is 14 residues. Deletions cut 0 bases from V and 2 bases from J, with 4 bases between. Full variable domain (outside the CDR3, taken from reference TRBV3-1 and TRBJ1-4): DTAVSQTPKYLVTQMGNDKSIKCEQNLGHDTMYWYKQDSKKFLKIMFSYNNKELIINETVPNRFSPKSPDKAHLNLHINSLELGDSAVYFCASSQDHTNEKLFFGSGTQLSVL.

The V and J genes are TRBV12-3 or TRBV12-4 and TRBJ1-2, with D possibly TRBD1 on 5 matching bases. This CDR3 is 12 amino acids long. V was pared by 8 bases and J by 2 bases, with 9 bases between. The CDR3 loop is CASLGLNYGYTF. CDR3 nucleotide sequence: TGTGCCAGCCTGGGGCTAAACTATGGCTACACCTTC.

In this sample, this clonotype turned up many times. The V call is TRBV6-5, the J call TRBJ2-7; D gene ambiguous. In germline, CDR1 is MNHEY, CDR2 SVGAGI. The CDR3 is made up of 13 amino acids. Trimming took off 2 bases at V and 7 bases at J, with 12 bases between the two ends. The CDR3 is CASSYGRNREQYF. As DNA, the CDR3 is TGTGCCAGCAGTTACGGCCGGAATAGGGAGCAGTACTTC.

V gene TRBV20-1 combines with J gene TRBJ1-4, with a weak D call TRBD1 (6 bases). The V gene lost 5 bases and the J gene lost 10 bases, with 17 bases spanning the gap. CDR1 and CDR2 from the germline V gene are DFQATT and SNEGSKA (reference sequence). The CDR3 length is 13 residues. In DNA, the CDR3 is TGCAGTGCTGAAACAGGGTCGGGTGGAAAACTGTTTTTT. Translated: CSAETGSGGKLFF.

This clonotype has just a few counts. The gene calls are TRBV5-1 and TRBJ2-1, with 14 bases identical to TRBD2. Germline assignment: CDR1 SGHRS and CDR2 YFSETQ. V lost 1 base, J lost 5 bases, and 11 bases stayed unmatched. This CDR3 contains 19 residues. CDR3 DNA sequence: TGCGCCAGCAGCTTGCTGCAACGGACTAGCGGGGGGACGAACAATGAGCAGTTCTTC. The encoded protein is CASSLLQRTSGGTNNEQFF.

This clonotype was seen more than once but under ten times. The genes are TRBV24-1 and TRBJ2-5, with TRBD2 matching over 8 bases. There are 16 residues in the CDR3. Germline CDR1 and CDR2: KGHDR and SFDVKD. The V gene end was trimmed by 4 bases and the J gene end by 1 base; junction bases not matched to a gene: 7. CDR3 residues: CATSDAIAGSQETQYF. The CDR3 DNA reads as TGTGCCACCAGTGACGCAATAGCGGGGAGCCAAGAGACCCAGTACTTC.

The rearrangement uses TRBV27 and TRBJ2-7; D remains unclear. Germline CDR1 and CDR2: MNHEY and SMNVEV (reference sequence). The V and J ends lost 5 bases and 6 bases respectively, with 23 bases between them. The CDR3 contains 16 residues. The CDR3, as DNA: TGTGCCAGCAGTCCTCTCGCCGGGTTTGGGTCCGTCGAGCAGTACTTC. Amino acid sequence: CASSPLAGFGSVEQYF.

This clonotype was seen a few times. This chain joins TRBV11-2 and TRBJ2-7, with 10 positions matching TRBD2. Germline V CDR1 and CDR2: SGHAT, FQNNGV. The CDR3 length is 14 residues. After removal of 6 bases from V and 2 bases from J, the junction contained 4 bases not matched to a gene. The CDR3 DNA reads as TGTGCCAGCAGGCCACTAGCGGGGACCTACGAGCAGTACTTC. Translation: CASRPLAGTYEQYF.

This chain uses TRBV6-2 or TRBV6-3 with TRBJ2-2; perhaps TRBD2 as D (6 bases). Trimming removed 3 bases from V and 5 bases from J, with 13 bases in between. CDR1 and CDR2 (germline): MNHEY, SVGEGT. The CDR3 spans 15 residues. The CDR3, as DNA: TGTGCCAGCAGTTATGACGGGAGTGGTACCGGGGAGCTGTTTTTT. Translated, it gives CASSYDGSGTGELFF.

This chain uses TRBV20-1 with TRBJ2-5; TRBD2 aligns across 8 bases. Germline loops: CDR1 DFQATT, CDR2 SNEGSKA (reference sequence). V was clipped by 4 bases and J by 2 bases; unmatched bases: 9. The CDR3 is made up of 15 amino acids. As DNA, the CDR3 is TGCAGTGCTAACGGACTAGCTGCAGGTCAAGAGACCCAGTACTTC. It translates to CSANGLAAGQETQYF.